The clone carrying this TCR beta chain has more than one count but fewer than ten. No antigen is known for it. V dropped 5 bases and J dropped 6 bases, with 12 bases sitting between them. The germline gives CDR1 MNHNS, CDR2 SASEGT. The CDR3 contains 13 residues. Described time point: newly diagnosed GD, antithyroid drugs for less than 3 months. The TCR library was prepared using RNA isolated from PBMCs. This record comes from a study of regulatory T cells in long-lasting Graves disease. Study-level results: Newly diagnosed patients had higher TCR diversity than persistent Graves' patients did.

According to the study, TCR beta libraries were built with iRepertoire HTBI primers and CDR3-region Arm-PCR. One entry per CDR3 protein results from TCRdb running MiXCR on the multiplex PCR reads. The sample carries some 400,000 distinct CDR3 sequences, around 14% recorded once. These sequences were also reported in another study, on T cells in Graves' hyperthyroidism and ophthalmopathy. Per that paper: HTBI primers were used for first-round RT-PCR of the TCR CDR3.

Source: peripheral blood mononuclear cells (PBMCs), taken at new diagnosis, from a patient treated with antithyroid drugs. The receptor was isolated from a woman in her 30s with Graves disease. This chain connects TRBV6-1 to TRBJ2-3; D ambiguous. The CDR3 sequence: CASSTRGIDTQYF. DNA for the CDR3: TGTGCCAGCAGTACCCGAGGAATTGATACGCAGTATTTT.